This T cell receptor (beta chain) was identified during a study of blood T cell repertoires in COVID-19. Original processing notes: Reference gene primers were amplified, and this amplification served to estimate nucleated cell counts. Assay used: immunoSEQ multiplex PCR; TCRdb lists only in-frame clones, some missing. The V and J calls and clone size are taken from that table; D and trimming were inferred from the DNA. The table has fewer than 400,000 clones, about nine tenths seen once. V was clipped by 8 bases and J by 4 bases; unmatched bases: 10. The germline V gene has CDR1 SNHLY and CDR2 FYNNEI. CDR3 length: 16 amino acids. Clinical history reported by participants formed the basis on which cohorts were assigned. The study counted Cohort 3 donors as recovered given two negative PCRs, clearance, or symptom resolution.

Sample: PBMCs or T cells enriched from blood (not recorded which). This chain connects TRBV2 to TRBJ2-3, with 12 bases identical to TRBD2. The TCR was taken from a man aged 55 to 70 who had recovered from COVID-19. Here the CDR3 DNA reads TGTGCCAGCTGTACCCGGACTAGCGGGATCCCAGATACGCAGTATTTT. This translates into CASCTRTSGIPDTQYF.